This T cell receptor (beta chain) derives from a study of glioma-infiltrating T cells. Study-level results: Tissue-blood divergence was below expectation in non-neoplastic patients, above in gliomas.

This CDR3 region has 15 residues. Looked up from germline, CDR1 is SNHLY and CDR2 is FYNNEI. Using RNA template, CDR3s of TCR alpha and beta were amplified with iRepertoire arm-PCR. TCRdb used MiXCR to reprocess the multiplex PCR reads, holding one entry per CDR3 protein. The sample holds tens of thousands of distinct CDR3 sequences; around 40% are singletons and the top ten take around two fifths. Concerning this clonotype itself: Its antigen is not known.

The chain links TRBV2 to TRBJ1-5; D is ambiguous. Sequencing input: glioma tissue, nonneoplastic brain tissue, or PBMCs (not recorded which). The TCR sequence derives from a human donor with low-grade glioma or glioblastoma, undergoing nonglioma brain surgery, or in good health (not recorded which). CDR3 nucleotide sequence: TGTCCCTGCAGTGAAAATTTGTGGAGCAATCAGCCCCAGCATTTT. Translated, it gives CPCSENLWSNQPQHF.